This entry lists 18 T cell receptor beta chains sequenced from one sample in a study of early T cells in non-severe SARS-CoV-2 infection. MiXCR, applied by TCRdb to the 5' RACE reads, yields one record per CDR3 protein. The data hold 20,000 to 30,000 distinct CDR3 sequences, with around 5.8% observed a single time. The sample was whole blood. The receptors originated from an adult who was a healthcare worker with PCR-confirmed SARS-CoV-2 infection or an uninfected control (not recorded which).

This clonotype came up many times. V usage is TRBV7-9 and J usage is TRBJ1-2; 7 nucleotides agree with TRBD1. CDR3 length: 14 amino acids. Germline CDR1 reads SEHNR; CDR2 reads FQNEAQ (reference sequence). V shed 5 bases, J shed 6 bases, and the junction held 9 bases outside the gene matches. The CDR3 sequence: CASSQHGTANGYTF. CDR3 sequence (DNA): TGTGCCAGCAGCCAGCACGGGACAGCCAATGGCTACACCTTC.

A note on this clonotype: This may arise from a read error, as a much more abundant clone is one base away. The gene calls are TRBV20-1 and TRBJ1-1, with a weak D call TRBD1 (5 bases). The CDR3 is 12 residues long. V shed 4 bases and J shed 6 bases, with 12 bases lying between them. Germline lookup yields CDR1 DFQATT and CDR2 SNEGSKA (reference sequence). CDR3 nucleotides: TGCAGTGCTACCAGGGAAGGCGCTGAAGCTTTCTTT. Residues: CSATREGAEAFF.

The chain couples TRBV6-1 to TRBJ1-5, with D possibly being TRBD1 (6 bases). With 2 bases removed from V and 5 bases from J, the gap between germline ends came to 19 bases. The germline V gene has CDR1 MNHNS and CDR2 SASEGT. The length of the CDR3 is 17 residues. CDR3 in amino acids: CASSEYGRVTGDQPQHF. The DNA for the CDR3 is TGTGCCAGCAGTGAATATGGTCGAGTGACAGGAGATCAGCCCCAGCATTTT.

This clonotype qualifies as medium-sized. This chain uses TRBV20-1 with TRBJ2-5, with TRBD2 identical over 7 bases. CDR3 length: 13 residues. V was pared by 6 bases and J by 5 bases, with 9 bases of the junction left unmatched. Germline V lookup: CDR1 DFQATT, CDR2 SNEGSKA (reference sequence). DNA of the CDR3: TGCAGTGCGACCACTAGCGCCCCGGAGACCCAGTACTTC. This encodes CSATTSAPETQYF.

Relative to its sample, this clonotype is medium-sized. CDR3: CASSSPGLKTGELFF. The CDR3 nucleotides are TGTGCCAGCAGCTCGCCGGGACTAAAGACCGGGGAGCTGTTTTTT. The chain couples TRBV7-2 to TRBJ2-2; 7 bases are a match to TRBD2. Germline V lookup: CDR1 SGHTA, CDR2 FQGNSA. The CDR3 has 15 amino acids. Unmatched junction bases numbered 7, after V lost 4 bases and J lost 5 bases.

This clonotype has at least ten counts. CDR3 region: CASSYSKREQFF. Written as DNA, the CDR3 is TGTGCCAGCAGTTACTCGAAGCGGGAGCAGTTCTTC. The V call is TRBV6-6, the J call TRBJ2-1, with D maybe TRBD2 (5 bases). CDR3 length: 12 amino acids. Germline V gene data show CDR1 as MNHNY and CDR2 as SVGAGI (reference sequence). The ends were cut back, 0 bases at V and 10 bases at J, with 7 bases in the middle.

This clonotype was detected ten times or more. V gene TRBV7-8 combines with J gene TRBJ2-7; no reliable D call. V shed 5 bases and J shed 3 bases, with 14 bases lying between them. Germline V gene sequence: CDR1 SGHVS, CDR2 FQNEAQ. This CDR3 region has 14 residues. CDR3 sequence reads: CASSRSTADYEQYF. The DNA of the CDR3 is TGTGCCAGCAGCCGGTCGACTGCTGACTACGAGCAGTACTTC.

This clonotype was found a few times. This chain connects TRBV12-3 or TRBV12-4 to TRBJ1-1, with 9 bases matching TRBD1. Germline trimming cut 5 bases from V and 1 base from J; bases unmatched to any gene: 8. The CDR3 extends over 16 amino acids. CDR3 DNA sequence: TGTGCCAGCAGTCCACAGGGGGCGGGGGCGAACACTGAAGCTTTCTTT. Protein: CASSPQGAGANTEAFF.

Judged by abundance, this clonotype is medium-sized. The V and J genes are TRBV7-2 and TRBJ1-2; D is ambiguous. V lost 4 bases and J lost 1, with 13 bases in between. This CDR3 comprises 15 residues. Germline V lookup: CDR1 SGHTA, CDR2 FQGNSA. Here the CDR3 DNA reads TGTGCCAGCAGCTCCCCGGCCAGGAGTAACTATGGCTACACCTTC. It encodes CASSSPARSNYGYTF.

The V call is TRBV27, the J call TRBJ2-7; 9 bases align to TRBD1. The CDR3 sequence is 15 residues long. Germline loops: CDR1 MNHEY, CDR2 SMNVEV (reference sequence). The J segment lost 4 bases and the V segment lost 0 bases, leaving 4 bases of the junction unmatched. Here the CDR3 reads CASSLSSGQGYEQYF. For the CDR3, the DNA is TGTGCCAGCAGTTTATCGAGCGGACAGGGGTACGAGCAGTACTTC.

Ten or more counts support this clonotype. The chain links TRBV6-2 or TRBV6-3 to TRBJ2-5; possible D gene TRBD2, 5 bases. The CDR3 is 13 amino acids. Germline values: CDR1 MNHEY, CDR2 SVGEGT. The V end was cut by 6 bases, the J end by 5 bases, with 13 bases between. DNA of the CDR3: TGTGCCAGCAGCCAGGACTTCCAGGAGACCCAGTACTTC. Translation gives CASSQDFQETQYF.

Notes on this clonotype: A single base separates this from a much larger clone, so it may be a read error. The CDR3 loop reads CASSLTSTYNEQFF. CDR3 sequence (DNA): TGTGCCAGCAGCTTAACTAGCACCTACAATGAGCAGTTCTTC. The chain links TRBV11-2 to TRBJ2-1, with D possibly being TRBD2 (6 bases). CDR1 and CDR2 (germline): SGHAT, FQNNGV. The germline V and J ends were trimmed by 2 bases and 2 bases, with 7 bases remaining between them. The CDR3 is 14 residues long.

This clonotype was detected a few times. The chain is built from TRBV5-6 and TRBJ1-2, with 7 bases lining up with TRBD1. The germline V gene encodes CDR1 SGHDT and CDR2 YYEEEE. The V segment lost 4 bases and the J segment 0 bases; nucleotides outside the gene matches: 9. The CDR3 totals 16 residues. The CDR3 sequence: CASSRTTGRANYGYTF. In DNA form, the CDR3 reads TGTGCCAGCAGCAGAACGACAGGGCGTGCTAACTATGGCTACACCTTC.

This clonotype turned up a few times. V gene TRBV29-1 combines with J gene TRBJ2-5, with TRBD2 identical over 7 bases. The CDR3 consists of 12 residues. The trim removed 7 bases at V and 5 bases at J, leaving 7 bases unmatched. Germline V lookup: CDR1 SQVTM, CDR2 ANQGSEA. The CDR3 nucleotides are TGCAGCGGAATTACTAGCGCTGAGACCCAGTACTTC. Translation gives CSGITSAETQYF.

This clonotype has at least ten counts. V is TRBV29-1 and J is TRBJ2-5; the D is unclear. The CDR3 contains 12 residues. V was trimmed by 6 bases and J by 1 base, leaving 9 bases between them. Germline loops: CDR1 SQVTM, CDR2 ANQGSEA. The CDR3: CSVAGSQETQYF. Written as DNA, the CDR3 is TGCAGCGTCGCCGGGTCCCAAGAGACCCAGTACTTC.

This clonotype was detected many times. The rearrangement links TRBV29-1 to TRBJ2-1; tentative D call: TRBD2 (7 bases). The CDR3 totals 13 residues. Looked up from germline, CDR1 is SQVTM and CDR2 is ANQGSEA. Between the trimmed V and J ends, which lost 5 bases and 8 bases, there was a span of 16 bases. CDR3 residues: CSVKRGGGDEQFF. CDR3 coding DNA: TGCAGCGTTAAGCGGGGCGGGGGCGATGAGCAGTTCTTC.

This clonotype occurred many times. This chain uses TRBV6-1 with TRBJ1-3, with 9 bases matching TRBD1. The germline CDR1 and CDR2 sequences are MNHNS and SASEGT. The V gene end was trimmed by 6 bases and the J gene end by 4 bases; junction bases not matched to a gene: 7. The CDR3 runs 15 residues. CDR3 residues: CASSDGQGRGNTIYF. CDR3 DNA: TGTGCCAGCAGCGATGGACAGGGGAGAGGAAACACCATATATTTT.

This clonotype came up many times. The chain recombines TRBV7-2 with TRBJ2-1; D unresolved. CDR3 length: 13 residues. Trimming removed 0 bases at V and 7 bases at J, with 7 bases between. Looked up from germline, CDR1 is SGHTA and CDR2 is FQGNSA. DNA for the CDR3: TGTGCCAGCAGCTTAGCCCTATTTAATGAGCAGTTCTTC. This translates into CASSLALFNEQFF. Combining the CDR3 with reference TRBV7-2 and TRBJ2-1 gives the whole variable domain GAGVSQSPSNKVTEKGKDVELRCDPISGHTALYWYRQSLGQGLEFLIYFQGNSAPDKSGLPSDRFSAERTGGSVSTLTIQRTQQEDSAVYLCASSLALFNEQFFGPGTRLTVL.